The 4 T cell receptor beta chains in this list originate from one sample, sequenced in a study of shared clonotypes between healthy human individuals. Repertoires were generated with immunoSEQ multiplex PCR, while TCRdb's copy carries only in-frame clones and drops some. This table has around 200,000 clones, 66% appearing once. The specimen was memory CD4+ T cells sorted from blood. As for subset: CD45RA-negative fraction. The receptors shown here come from a man aged 25-45 years in good health.

This chain uses TRBV28 with TRBJ2-1; no firm D call. V lost 10 bases and J 5 bases, leaving 18 bases between the germline ends. Germline assignment: CDR1 MDHEN and CDR2 SYDVKM. CDR3 size: 14 residues. CDR3 nucleotides: TGTGCCACAGAGGTACAGACCTGGGACAATGAGCAGTTCTTC. Translation: CATEVQTWDNEQFF.

This clone was detected only a few times. The chain is built from TRBV2 and TRBJ2-1; D gene ambiguous. Germline CDR1 and CDR2: SNHLY and FYNNEI. CDR3 length equals 14 residues. V was clipped by 8 bases and J by 1 base, with 12 bases between them. This chain's CDR3 is CASGWHGSYNEQFF. CDR3 DNA: TGTGCCAGCGGGTGGCACGGTTCCTACAATGAGCAGTTCTTC.

J is TRBJ1-2 and V is TRBV14; no clear D. The V end lost 1 base, the J end lost 4 bases, and 22 bases lay between the germline ends. The CDR3 covers 18 residues. The germline CDR1 and CDR2 sequences are SGHDN and FVKESK. CDR3 region: CASSQAEFSASEIYGYTF. The CDR3 nucleotides are TGTGCCAGCAGCCAAGCGGAATTTTCAGCGTCAGAGATCTATGGCTACACCTTC.

Regarding this clone: Other DNA sequences within the sample encode an identical CDR3. The CDR3 DNA is TGTGCCAGCAGCCTCACCGGGACAGGGTCCTACGAGCAGTACTTC. It translates to CASSLTGTGSYEQYF. The chain links TRBV28 to TRBJ2-7, with 9 bases that match TRBD1. Germline V CDR1 and CDR2: MDHEN, SYDVKM. V dropped 6 bases and J dropped 1; count of bases not matched to a gene: 7. The CDR3 sequence is 15 residues long.